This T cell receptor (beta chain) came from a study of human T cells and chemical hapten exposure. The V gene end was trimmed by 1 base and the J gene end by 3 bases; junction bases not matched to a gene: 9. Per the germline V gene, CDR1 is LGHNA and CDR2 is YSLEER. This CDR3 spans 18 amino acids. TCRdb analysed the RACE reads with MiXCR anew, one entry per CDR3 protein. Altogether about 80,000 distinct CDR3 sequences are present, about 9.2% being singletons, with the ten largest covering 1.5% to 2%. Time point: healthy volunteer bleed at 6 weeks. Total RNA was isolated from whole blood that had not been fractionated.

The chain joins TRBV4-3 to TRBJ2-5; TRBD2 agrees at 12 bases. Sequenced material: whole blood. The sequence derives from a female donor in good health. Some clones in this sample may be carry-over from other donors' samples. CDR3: CASSQAEPRTSGEETQYF. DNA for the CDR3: TGCGCCAGCAGCCAAGCCGAGCCCCGGACTAGCGGGGAAGAGACCCAGTACTTC.